This TCR beta chain stems from a study of control samples from healthy donors and cancer patients. Sequencing was performed with immunoSEQ multiplex PCR; in TCRdb, only in-frame clones are kept and a portion is missing. The sample lists more than 100,000 clones, approximately 90% occurring once. Sequencing was done on a sample of blood. The TCR sequence derives from a young man in good health.

DNA of the CDR3: TGTGCCAGCAGTGCGGGACAGGGGATCGGCTACAATGAGCAGTTCTTC. Translation gives CASSAGQGIGYNEQFF. This sequence joins TRBV6-1 and TRBJ2-1, with 10 bases lining up with TRBD1. CDR3 length: 16 residues. Germline V gene sequence: CDR1 MNHNS, CDR2 SASEGT. V lost 4 bases and J lost 3; bases outside the gene matches: 6.